The 12 T cell receptor beta chains given below trace back to one sample, sequenced in a study of beta chain features in type 1 diabetes. Study-wide points: TCRB CDR3 length was moderately but significantly reduced in all four CD4+ subsets of Type 1 diabetes patients.

Expressed TCRB transcripts were sequenced because the entire RNA isolate underwent reverse transcription. TCRdb keeps only in-frame clones here, not all; method: immunoSEQ multiplex PCR. Altogether under 150,000 clones are present, roughly 17% being singletons, with the ten largest covering around 2.6%. No antigens are known for them. Sequenced input: central memory CD4+ T cells from blood. Source of these receptors: a man aged 18-30 years with type 1 diabetes.

The rearrangement joins TRBV5-1 to TRBJ2-1, with 7 bases lining up with TRBD1. CDR1 SGHRS and CDR2 YFSETQ come from the germline V gene. The CDR3 totals 14 residues. J gave up 1 base and V 7 bases, and 5 bases lay outside the gene matches. Here the CDR3 reads CASFAGGSYNEQFF. The DNA for the CDR3 is TGCGCCAGCTTTGCAGGGGGTTCCTACAATGAGCAGTTCTTC.

The V call is TRBV19, the J call TRBJ1-1; possible D gene TRBD1, 6 bases. Trimming pared 8 bases from V and 5 bases from J, leaving 27 bases between. This CDR3 has 17 amino acids. CDR1 and CDR2 (germline): LNHDA, SQIVND (reference sequence). CDR3 DNA sequence: TGTGCCAGTGGACAGCCCGGGACGGCAGGGGCATTTACTGAAGCTTTCTTT. This gives the protein CASGQPGTAGAFTEAFF.

V usage is TRBV15 and J usage is TRBJ1-5, with 8 bases fitting TRBD1. V lost 1 base, J lost 2 bases, and 1 base stayed unmatched. The CDR3 spans 15 residues. Germline V CDR1 and CDR2: LNHNV, YYDKDF (reference sequence). The CDR3 spells CATSRVTGGNQPQHF. The CDR3 nucleotides read TGTGCCACCAGCAGAGTGACAGGGGGCAATCAGCCCCAGCATTTT. Complete variable domain (other parts from reference TRBV15 and TRBJ1-5): DAMVIQNPRYQVTQFGKPVTLSCSQTLNHNVMYWYQQKSSQAPKLLFHYYDKDFNNEADTPDNFQSRRPNTSFCFLDIRSPGLGDTAMYLCATSRVTGGNQPQHFGDGTRLSIL.

This clone has only a few counts. A far larger clone differs by one base, so this is likely a read error. Other nucleotide sequences in the sample specify the same CDR3. The genes are TRBV29-1 and TRBJ2-6, with TRBD1 identical over 9 bases. In germline, CDR1 is SQVTM, CDR2 ANQGSEA. The CDR3 is 17 residues long. The CDR3 spells CSVAPGQGRSGANGLTF. In nucleotides, the CDR3 is TGCAGCGTTGCCCCTGGACAGGGGCGCTCTGGGGCCAACGGCCTGACTTTC.

This rearrangement joins TRBV9 to TRBJ2-6; TRBD1 or TRBD2 may be the D gene (5 bases each). Germline V CDR1 and CDR2: SGDLS, YYNGEE. The CDR3 totals 15 residues. The V end lost 0 bases, the J end lost 2 bases, and 6 bases lay between the germline ends. As DNA, the CDR3 is TGTGCCAGCAGCGTAGTGGGGGCTGGGGCCAACGTCCTGACTTTC. Encoded protein: CASSVVGAGANVLTF.

This chain uses TRBV19 with TRBJ2-7, with a possible D match to TRBD1 (6 bases). The CDR3 runs 15 residues. V lost 6 bases and J 5 bases, leaving 20 bases between the germline ends. Germline lookup yields CDR1 LNHDA and CDR2 SQIVND (reference sequence). This chain's CDR3 is CASRLTGTQGNEQYF. The CDR3 nucleotides are TGTGCCAGTAGGTTAACCGGGACACAGGGAAACGAGCAGTACTTC.

The chain couples TRBV6-5 to TRBJ1-6, with a tentative D call TRBD1 (6 bases). Trimming removed 6 bases at V and 9 bases at J, with 15 bases between. The CDR3 loop spans 14 amino acids. Germline CDR1 is MNHEY and CDR2 is SVGAGI. CDR3 in DNA: TGTGCCAGCAGCACCACAGGGAGGGCTTCACCCCTCCACTTT. Its translation: CASSTTGRASPLHF.

The V gene is TRBV30, the J gene TRBJ2-5; 14 nucleotides line up with TRBD2. Losses at the gene ends were 5 bases for V and 1 base for J; bases not matched to a gene: 6. The CDR3 is 16 amino acids. Germline lookup yields CDR1 GTSNPN and CDR2 SVGIG (reference sequence). CDR3 DNA: TGTGCCTGGGGGCGGGGGACTAGCGGGAGCCAAGAGACCCAGTACTTC. Protein sequence: CAWGRGTSGSQETQYF.

The chain employs TRBV7-2 and TRBJ2-5; D gene unclear. Germline lookup yields CDR1 SGHTA and CDR2 FQGNSA. V dropped 3 bases and J dropped 5 bases, with 10 bases sitting between them. The CDR3 has 13 amino acids. For the CDR3, the DNA is TGTGCCAGCAGCTTCACAACCGGGGAGACCCAGTACTTC. Its translation is CASSFTTGETQYF.

This clone showed up many times. V and J are TRBV7-2 and TRBJ1-1, with D maybe TRBD1 (6 bases). Looked up from germline, CDR1 is SGHTA and CDR2 is FQGNSA. The CDR3 totals 17 residues. Between the trimmed V and J ends, which lost 2 bases and 3 bases, there was a span of 19 bases. The CDR3 DNA reads as TGTGCCAGCAGCTTATCCCAGGGGCTACCCCCGGACACTGAAGCTTTCTTT. Translating it yields CASSLSQGLPPDTEAFF.

This clone was observed a few times. J is TRBJ2-5 and V is TRBV29-1, with 9 bases aligning to TRBD1. Germline V CDR1 and CDR2: SQVTM, ANQGSEA. This CDR3 comprises 13 residues. V was clipped by 4 bases and J by 2 bases; unmatched bases: 2. CDR3 bases: TGCAGCGTTGTTGGACAGGGGCAAGAGACCCAGTACTTC. Encoded protein: CSVVGQGQETQYF.

As for this clone: The junction does not match germline at one end; this may be a read error. This sequence joins TRBV5-6 and TRBJ2-1; D unclear. The germline V gene encodes CDR1 SGHDT and CDR2 YYEEEE. CDR3 length equals 11 residues. The CDR3 loop reads CASSRSNGQFF. The CDR3 DNA sequence: TGTGCCAGCAGCCGGAGTAATGGGCAGTTCTTC.